A selection of T cell receptor beta chains follows, all from one sample in a study of cytomegalovirus exposure and HLA in healthy donors. This table comes from immunoSEQ multiplex PCR, and its TCRdb copy is limited to in-frame clones, with some not included. The sample has approximately 100,000 clones; roughly nine tenths are singletons. Sequencing was done on a sample of PBMCs. The receptors come from a man in his late teens or twenties in good health and CMV-seropositive. The CDR3 runs from the conserved cysteine through the conserved F or W. The order of the fields is J gene, D gene, V gene, clone size, CDR3 DNA, CDR3 protein. D genes are given only for firm matches. The size of a clone is reported for some rows only, either as once, few or many, or as a class for expanded clones.

TRBJ2-3 | - | TRBV19 | once | TGTGCCAGTAGTATAGGGCTAGCAGATACGCAGTATTTT | CASSIGLADTQYF
TRBJ2-1 | - | TRBV5-6 | - | TGTGCCAGCAGCTTGGACGGGCAGGGTCCTCGTAATGAGCAGTTCTTC | CASSLDGQGPRNEQFF
TRBJ2-7 | - | TRBV28 | - | TGTGCCAGCAGTCGCCCCCCAGGGTCCTACGAGCAGTACTTC | CASSRPPGSYEQYF
TRBJ2-1 | TRBD2 | TRBV6-5 | - | TGTGCCAGCAACCAACCGGGGGGGTGGCAGTTCTTC | CASNQPGGWQFF
TRBJ2-5 | - | TRBV12-2 | once | TGTGCAAGTCGCAACACAGGGCCGGGGCCACAAGAGACCCAGTACTTC | CASRNTGPGPQETQYF
TRBJ2-5 | TRBD1 | TRBV2 | - | TGTGCCAGCAGTGACGGTGGACAGGGGGGAGAGACCCAGTACTTC | CASSDGGQGGETQYF
TRBJ2-1 | - | TRBV5-1 | - | TGCGCCAGCAGCTTGACAGGGAATGAGCAGTTCTTC | CASSLTGNEQFF
TRBJ2-5 | TRBD2 | TRBV5-1 | - | TGCGCCAGCAGCTTGCAACTAGCGCCAGAGACCCAGTACTTC | CASSLQLAPETQYF
TRBJ2-1 | - | TRBV11-2 | once | TGTGCCAGCAGCTTCTTCAATGAGCAGTTCTTC | CASSFFNEQFF
TRBJ1-1 | - | TRBV4-1 | - | TGCGCCAGCAGCACAATCTCGGGTATCGCTGAAGCTTTCTTT | CASSTISGIAEAFF
TRBJ2-7 | - | TRBV7-2 | - | TGTGCCAGCAGCTTAGCGGCTAGCGAGACCTACGAGCAGTACTTC | CASSLAASETYEQYF
TRBJ2-7 | - | TRBV10-1 | - | TGCGCCAGCAGTGAGTCGTGGCAGGGTGCCTACGAGCAGTACTTC | CASSESWQGAYEQYF
TRBJ2-1 | - | TRBV5-1 | - | TGCGCCAGCAGCAATTTTAACAGGGACAATGAGCAGTTCTTC | CASSNFNRDNEQFF
TRBJ2-7 | TRBD2 | TRBV6-5 | - | TGTGCCAGCAGTCCGCCTGGGGGGGGACAGTACTTC | CASSPPGGGQYF
TRBJ2-4 | - | TRBV7-9 | - | TGTGCCAGCAGCTTAGCGGACAGTAGGGCTATTCAGTACTTC | CASSLADSRAIQYF
TRBJ2-5 | TRBD2 | TRBV9 | once | TGTGCCAGCAGCGTTAGGGAGGGAGGGACGGGCCAAGAGACCCAGTACTTC | CASSVREGGTGQETQYF
TRBJ1-4 | - | TRBV5-4 | - | TGTGCCAGCAGCCTCAACTCAGGGAGGGTGAATGAAAAACTGTTTTTT | CASSLNSGRVNEKLFF
TRBJ2-3 | TRBD2 | TRBV10-1 | - | TGCGCCAGCGCCGGGGGGGGAGATACGCAGTATTTT | CASAGGGDTQYF
TRBJ2-5 | - | TRBV11-2 | - | TGTGCCAGCAGCTTATTAGGGTCAGGGGGGGAGACCCAGTACTTC | CASSLLGSGGETQYF
TRBJ2-3 | TRBD2 | TRBV4-3 | once | TGCGCCAGCAGCCAAGTTGCGGGGGCAGATACGCAGTATTTT | CASSQVAGADTQYF
TRBJ2-2 | - | TRBV6-4 | - | TGTGCCAGCAGTGATTGGAGCGGCGGGGAGCTGTTTTTT | CASSDWSGGELFF
TRBJ2-7 | - | TRBV28 | - | TGTGCCAGCCGCGCGGGCCAGCTTTCCTACGAGCAGTACTTC | CASRAGQLSYEQYF
TRBJ2-5 | TRBD1 | TRBV10-3 | - | TGTGCCATCAGTGGTGTAGGGGGCGGAGAGACCCAGTACTTC | CAISGVGGGETQYF
TRBJ2-7 | TRBD2 | TRBV27 | - | TGTGCCAGCAGTTTACTAGCGGGAGCAAGTCCCTACGAGCAGTACTTC | CASSLLAGASPYEQYF